This TCR beta chain was captured by sequencing in a study of neurological immune-mediated disorders (dated by TCRdb to about 2019). About the investigation overall: Among the approximately 35 multiple sclerosis patients, relapsing-remitting MS was present in around 31 and secondary progressive MS was present in 3. Using UMI-based sequencing, the study compared peripheral blood TCR-beta repertoires from patients with HTLV-I-associated myelopathy (HAM/TSP), patients with multiple sclerosis, and healthy controls. Alongside PBMC samples, the set of fewer than 110 TCR-beta libraries contained longitudinal samples, technical triplicates, and paired CD4+ and CD8+ T-cell subsets that had been sorted. The cohort was made up of 68 subjects, consisting of roughly 15 HAM/TSP patients, some 34 multiple sclerosis patients and some 20 healthy controls.

CDR1 SGHRS and CDR2 YFSETQ are derived from the germline V gene. V gives up 1 base and J gives up 6 bases, and the segment between their germline ends measures 13 bases. The CDR3, from cysteine to phenylalanine, totals 14 residues. Here the CDR3 DNA is all that survives: 42 bases in frame from base 1. Unsorted PBMC libraries were generated from 2 million PBMCs stored in RNAlater at -80 °C until RNA extraction. Multiple sclerosis patients were enrolled in a US clinical protocol evaluating disease progression by magnetic resonance imaging. Peripheral blood was subjected to Ficoll-Hypaque density gradient centrifugation to isolate PBMCs, which were then cryopreserved in liquid nitrogen. What the research found in general, with its limitations: TCR clonal expansion was highest in HAM/TSP patients and lowest in MS patients, with MS patients falling below even healthy controls. Expanded clones from different subjects shared no identical CDR3 amino acid sequences, which suggests that TCR-beta repertoires were private in all groups. The MS cluster showed no association with clinical or MRI features, and the authors stated that larger cohorts are needed. In a phylogenetic analysis, the repertoires of 18 out of 34 MS patients fell into a single cluster of related CDR3 sequences, pointing to a possible signature at the repertoire level.

This clonotype has more than one count but fewer than ten. Its antigen remains unidentified. No much larger clone is present one base from it, and per-base qualities are unavailable. cDNA was synthesized by template-switch 5'RACE using a primer carrying a 10-nucleotide random unique molecular identifier by which each TCR transcript was tagged. Over 180 million TCR-beta sequences, covering 15-18 subjects, were produced in each sequencing run. The RNeasy kit was used for extraction of total RNA. Using the KAPA Real-time Library Amplification kit, TCR-beta VDJ regions were amplified with primers for the TCR constant region and the 5'RACE anchor. Sample indexes and Illumina adaptors were added in a first PCR, after which library yield was increased in a second PCR. After Ampure bead purification, the TCR product of roughly 650 bp was size-selected on a 2% E-gel SizeSelection system. Before pooling, library quality was assessed on a Bioanalyzer, concentration was determined with Qubit, and library quantification was performed with the Kapa Library Quantification kit. Paired-end 2 x 150 bp sequencing of the libraries was performed on an Illumina HiSeq 2500. To increase sequence diversity, about 25-31% phiX was spiked into each library pool. In the paper's pipeline: The quality-filtered reads were processed with the UMI-based MiGEC pipeline, whose error correction step removed more than 75% of the raw TCR sequences. VDJ genes were aligned to IMGT germline references, and each clonotype was defined by a unique CDR3 amino acid sequence together with V-J genes. Clonal expansion, Shannon diversity and CDR3 relatedness (CalcPairwiseDistances, ClusterSamples) were evaluated with VDJtools, and phylogenetic trees were built with CLCbio workbench. A clone was classed as expanded if it had 8 or more unique UMIs, a cutoff based on coefficient-of-variation modelling across technical triplicates. TCRdb cleaned the public reads at Q25 with fastp, built clones with MiXCR and kept in-frame beta chains. Rows merge per CDR3 protein into single entries with the most common DNA and genes. The V and J calls, along with clone size, are taken from TCRdb and not from the paper's own processing. This sample lists 87,000 or so distinct CDR3 sequences; roughly 4% were detected once. Clones ranked in the top ten supply around 6% of the sample.

The V gene is TRBV5-1 and the J gene is TRBJ1-1, with no confident D gene call. The sequence came from a woman aged 18-30 years with multiple sclerosis. Sequenced sample: PBMCs. The nucleotides read TGCGCCAGCAGCTTGCTCTACTCGGGCGCTGAAGCTTTCTTT. Its coded protein is CASSLLYSGAEAFF.